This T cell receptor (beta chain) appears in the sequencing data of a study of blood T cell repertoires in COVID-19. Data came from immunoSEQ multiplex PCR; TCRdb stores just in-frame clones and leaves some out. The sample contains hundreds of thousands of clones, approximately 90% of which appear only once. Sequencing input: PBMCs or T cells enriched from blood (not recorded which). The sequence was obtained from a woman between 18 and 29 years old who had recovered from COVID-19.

The CDR3 DNA reads as TGTGCCAGCAGTTTATCGTATAGATATAGCAATCAGCCCCAGCATTTT. Protein product: CASSLSYRYSNQPQHF. This sequence joins TRBV27 and TRBJ1-5; D not resolved. The V end was cut by 0 bases, the J end by 0 bases, with 9 bases between. Germline loops: CDR1 MNHEY, CDR2 SMNVEV (reference sequence). The CDR3 runs 16 residues.